One and the same sample provided the 27 T cell receptor beta chains below, sequenced in a study of blood T cell repertoires in COVID-19. Here immunoSEQ multiplex PCR was the method, and the copy in TCRdb shows in-frame clones only, minus some. The table has around 300,000 clones, nearly 90% seen once. Sequencing was performed on peripheral blood. The receptors stem from a man aged 18 to 30 with active or convalescent COVID-19.

The chain joins TRBV27 to TRBJ1-2; possibly TRBD1 for D (5 bases). The length of the CDR3 is 15 residues. V lost 2 bases and J lost 8, with 18 bases in between. Looked up from germline, CDR1 is MNHEY and CDR2 is SMNVEV (reference sequence). The CDR3 DNA reads as TGTGCCAGCAGTTTAGGGGCCCCAGGGAGGTACGGCTACACCTTC. It encodes CASSLGAPGRYGYTF.

The chain uses TRBV21-1 and TRBJ1-5; the DNA was not used to check the table's D call, TRBD1. TRBV21-1 is reported as a pseudogene. CDR3 length: 16 amino acids. CDR3 sequence: CASSKVTDSSDQPQHF. The CDR3 DNA reads as TGTGCCAGCAGCAAAGTAACCGACAGTTCGGATCAGCCCCAGCATTTT.

The V call is TRBV7-3, the J call TRBJ2-5; no reliable D call. Trimming pared 5 bases from V and 4 bases from J, leaving 11 bases between. The germline gives CDR1 SGHTA, CDR2 FQGTGA. The CDR3 runs 13 residues. In DNA, the CDR3 is TGTGCCAGCAGCCCCCAGGCCGGAGAGACCCAGTACTTC. It yields the protein CASSPQAGETQYF.

The rearrangement links TRBV4-1 to TRBJ2-7; 8 bases are shared with TRBD1. Germline CDR1 and CDR2: MGHRA and YSYEKL. The CDR3 contains 14 residues. V lost 3 bases and J lost 2; bases outside the gene matches: 3. The CDR3 bases are TGCGCCAGCAGCCAGGGACAGGAACCCTACGAGCAGTACTTC. It is translated as CASSQGQEPYEQYF.

This rearrangement joins TRBV3-1 (or the pseudogene TRBV3-2) to TRBJ2-3, with TRBD1 matching over 7 bases. Trimming at V came to 4 bases and at J to 2 bases, leaving 9 bases not matched to a gene. Germline V CDR1 and CDR2: LGHDT, YNNKEL (reference sequence). The CDR3 has 16 amino acids. In nucleotides, the CDR3 is TGTGCCAGCAGCCCGAGACGGGACAGTGACACAGATACGCAGTATTTT. Translation: CASSPRRDSDTDTQYF.

This clone was counted between two and nine times. The chain is built from TRBV4-2 and TRBJ2-7, with 10 bases fitting TRBD2. V was pared by 1 base and J by 4 bases, with 1 base of the junction left unmatched. This CDR3 comprises 14 residues. Looked up from germline, CDR1 is LGHNA and CDR2 is YNFKEQ. CDR3 region: CASSQGTSGYEQYF. The CDR3 DNA sequence: TGTGCCAGCAGCCAAGGGACTAGCGGATACGAGCAGTACTTC.

The chain employs TRBV10-3 and TRBJ2-3; the D gene is possibly TRBD2 (7 bases). Germline CDR1 and CDR2: ENHRY and SYGVKD. The CDR3 spans 14 residues. Trimming left V 10 bases short and J 5 bases short, with 19 bases between. CDR3 bases: TGTGCCACCAGGTCCCGGGGGGCATTAGATACGCAGTATTTT. The encoded protein is CATRSRGALDTQYF.

This rearrangement joins TRBV11-2 to TRBJ2-2; TRBD1 matches at 8 bases. The V gene's germline CDR1 is SGHAT and CDR2 FQNNGV. Trimming took 5 bases from V and 4 from J; bases not matched to a gene: 12. CDR3 size: 17 residues. CDR3 sequence: CASSPLWDRRPTGELFF. CDR3 in DNA: TGTGCCAGCAGCCCTCTGTGGGACAGGAGACCCACCGGGGAGCTGTTTTTT.

The chain couples TRBV18 to TRBJ1-2; D not certain. Trimming removed 5 bases from V and 2 bases from J, with 9 bases in between. CDR1 and CDR2 from the germline V gene are KGHSH and LQKENI. This CDR3 has 13 amino acids. The CDR3 region is CASSATGNYGYTF. In DNA, the CDR3 is TGTGCCAGCTCAGCGACGGGGAACTATGGCTACACCTTC.

V usage is TRBV11-2 and J usage is TRBJ1-5; D remains unclear. Trimming left V 5 bases short and J 7 bases short, with 12 bases between. In germline, CDR1 is SGHAT, CDR2 FQNNGV. This CDR3 has 13 amino acids. The CDR3 loop is CASSLVPGQPQHF. CDR3 bases: TGTGCCAGCAGCCTCGTCCCGGGGCAGCCCCAGCATTTT.

The chain is built from TRBV2 and TRBJ2-5, with a weak D call TRBD1 (6 bases). Germline loops: CDR1 SNHLY, CDR2 FYNNEI. The CDR3 contains 16 residues. V was cut by 1 base and J by 1 base, with 13 bases left in between. The CDR3 spells CASSEVSRGFQETQYF. The CDR3 coding sequence is TGTGCCAGCAGTGAAGTCAGCAGGGGATTCCAAGAGACCCAGTACTTC.

The rearrangement joins TRBV9 to TRBJ2-1; tentative D call: TRBD1 (6 bases). From germline, CDR1 is SGDLS and CDR2 YYNGEE. V lost 2 bases and J lost 9, with 15 bases in between. The CDR3 consists of 14 residues. CDR3 amino acids: CASSVGTPGFEQFF. The CDR3 DNA sequence: TGTGCCAGCAGCGTCGGGACACCAGGCTTTGAGCAGTTCTTC.

This chain joins TRBV5-6 and TRBJ2-7, with 7 bases matching TRBD2. CDR3 length: 14 amino acids. Germline V gene lookup returns CDR1 SGHDT and CDR2 YYEEEE. V gave up 1 base and J gave up 1 base; unmatched junction bases: 2. The CDR3 nucleotides read TGTGCCAGCAGCTTGCACGGGGGGTCCTACGAGCAGTACTTC. Protein: CASSLHGGSYEQYF.

The chain is built from TRBV6-5 and TRBJ2-3; D is unclear. The V end lost 7 bases, the J end lost 2 bases, and 4 bases lay between the germline ends. Looked up from germline, CDR1 is MNHEY and CDR2 is SVGAGI. There are 11 residues in the CDR3. CDR3 DNA sequence: TGTGCCAGCACCTACACAGATACGCAGTATTTT. It codes for CASTYTDTQYF.

The chain recombines TRBV7-2 with TRBJ1-5; D perhaps matches TRBD1 (5 bases). The germline V gene has CDR1 SGHTA and CDR2 FQGNSA. The CDR3 sequence is 18 residues long. The V end lost 3 bases, the J end lost 0 bases, and 18 bases lay between the germline ends. The CDR3 here is CASSLGGTVIFSNQPQHF. The CDR3 DNA reads TGTGCCAGCAGCTTGGGGGGGACGGTTATCTTTAGCAATCAGCCCCAGCATTTT.

The V gene is TRBV5-6, the J gene TRBJ2-7, with TRBD2 as a possible D gene (6 bases). The V gene lost 4 bases and the J gene lost 7 bases, with 15 bases spanning the gap. The CDR3 totals 13 residues. The germline V gene encodes CDR1 SGHDT and CDR2 YYEEEE. The CDR3 nucleotides read TGTGCCAGCAGCCCGGCCGGGGGAGGAGAGCAGTACTTC. It codes for CASSPAGGGEQYF.

This sequence joins TRBV7-9 and TRBJ2-4, with D perhaps matching TRBD1 (6 bases). The CDR3 runs 17 residues. Trimming shortened V by 5 bases and J by 1 base, and 18 bases separated the two germline ends. Germline V gene lookup returns CDR1 SEHNR and CDR2 FQNEAQ (reference sequence). CDR3 protein: CASSAPLPTGAKNIQYF. As DNA, the CDR3 is TGTGCCAGCAGCGCCCCCCTACCAACAGGGGCCAAAAACATTCAGTACTTC.

The gene calls are TRBV29-1 and TRBJ2-7, with D possibly matching TRBD2 (6 bases). V lost 3 bases to trimming and J lost 3 bases, with 9 bases between them. The CDR3 consists of 12 residues. From germline, CDR1 is SQVTM and CDR2 ANQGSEA. In DNA form, the CDR3 reads TGCAGCGTTGAGCTCGGGGGCTACGAGCAGTACTTC. It specifies CSVELGGYEQYF.

The chain has TRBV4-1 and TRBJ1-1, with D uncertain. Looked up from germline, CDR1 is MGHRA and CDR2 is YSYEKL. CDR3 length equals 15 residues. The V end lost 0 bases, the J end lost 2 bases, and 10 bases lay between the germline ends. The CDR3 DNA sequence: TGCGCCAGCAGCCAAGATCCAATTTTCAACACTGAAGCTTTCTTT. Protein product: CASSQDPIFNTEAFF.

This clone has just one count. The rearrangement links TRBV2 to TRBJ1-3; a weak D match, TRBD1 (5 bases). This CDR3 contains 14 residues. In germline, CDR1 is SNHLY, CDR2 FYNNEI. Between the trimmed V and J ends, which lost 1 base and 2 bases, there was a span of 6 bases. CDR3 loop: CASSEVRAGNTIYF. The CDR3 nucleotides read TGTGCCAGCAGTGAAGTCAGGGCTGGAAACACCATATATTTT.

The J gene is TRBJ1-4, the V gene TRBV7-9, with TRBD1 matching 10 bases. The CDR3 runs 17 residues. CDR1 and CDR2 from the germline V gene are SEHNR and FQNEAQ (reference sequence). The junction had 9 bases not matched to a gene; V was cut back by 0 bases and J by 8 bases. This chain's CDR3 is CASSLALTGGGREKLFF. DNA of the CDR3: TGTGCCAGCAGCTTAGCCCTGACAGGGGGCGGGAGGGAAAAACTGTTTTTT.

This clone has a single count. The chain couples TRBV9 to TRBJ2-2; 13 positions agree with TRBD2. From germline, CDR1 is SGDLS and CDR2 YYNGEE. Trimming at V came to 3 bases and at J to 5 bases, leaving 4 bases not matched to a gene. This CDR3 is 16 amino acids long. The CDR3 nucleotides are TGTGCCAGCAGCGACCGGACTAGCGGGGGAACCGGGGAGCTGTTTTTT. Translation: CASSDRTSGGTGELFF. The full variable domain, rest sourced from reference TRBV9 and TRBJ2-2, is DSGVTQTPKHLITATGQRVTLRCSPRSGDLSVYWYQQSLDQGLQFLIQYYNGEERAKGNILERFSAQQFPDLHSELNLSSLELGDSALYFCASSDRTSGGTGELFFGEGSRLTVL.

The rearrangement joins TRBV18 to TRBJ2-3; the match to TRBD1 covers 9 bases. The V gene's germline CDR1 is KGHSH and CDR2 LQKENI. The CDR3 runs 13 residues. Trimming took 10 bases from V and 4 from J; bases not matched to a gene: 6. CDR3 protein: CATNRGRSDTQYF. DNA of the CDR3: TGTGCCACGAACAGGGGGCGGTCAGATACGCAGTATTTT.

The chain has TRBV6-6 and TRBJ2-3; 8 bases map to TRBD2. Germline lookup yields CDR1 MNHNY and CDR2 SVGAGI (reference sequence). Trimming cost V 6 bases and J 0 bases; bases outside gene matches: 8. The CDR3 extends over 16 amino acids. CDR3 in amino acids: CASRKSGGRSTDTQYF. CDR3 coding DNA: TGTGCCAGCAGGAAGAGCGGGGGCCGAAGCACAGATACGCAGTATTTT.

This clone was seen only once. This chain uses TRBV7-2 with TRBJ1-5; D call uncertain. There are 15 residues in the CDR3. The germline gives CDR1 SGHTA, CDR2 FQGNSA. V gave up 4 bases and J gave up 1 base, with 11 bases separating them. The CDR3 nucleotides are TGTGCCAGCAGCTCTTGGGTCAGGAGCAATCAGCCCCAGCATTTT. Translation gives CASSSWVRSNQPQHF.

The DNA of the CDR3 is TGTGCCAGCAGCTCCCTCGGACTAGCGTTGCGCTCTGGGGCCAACGTCCTGACTTTC. The encoded protein is CASSSLGLALRSGANVLTF. The chain couples TRBV6-6 to TRBJ2-6, with TRBD2 matching 9 bases. CDR1 is MNHNY and CDR2 is SVGAGI in the germline V gene (reference sequence). This CDR3 comprises 19 residues. J was trimmed by 0 bases and V by 6 bases; bases with no gene match: 12.

In regard to this clone: The junction does not match germline at one end; this may be a read error. This sequence joins TRBV9 and TRBJ2-7; D might be TRBD2 (6 bases). CDR1 SGDLS and CDR2 YYNGEE come from the germline V gene. The CDR3 has 15 amino acids. The CDR3 here is CASSVAAGLSYEQYF. DNA for the CDR3: TGTGCCAGCAGCGTAGCAGCGGGCCTTTCCTATGAGCAGTACTTC. The full variable domain, with the rest looked up from reference TRBV9 and TRBJ2-7, is DSGVTQTPKHLITATGQRVTLRCSPRSGDLSVYWYQQSLDQGLQFLIQYYNGEERAKGNILERFSAQQFPDLHSELNLSSLELGDSALYFCASSVAAGLSYEQYFGPGTRLTVT.